This passage covers 7 T cell receptor beta chains from one sample sequenced in a study of blood T cell repertoires in COVID-19 (dated by TCRdb to about 2020). The library was made by the immunoSEQ multiplex PCR assay. TCRdb carries this immuneACCESS record with in-frame sequences only. Its versions omit some clonotypes, under half of them owing to an unresolved V gene in the studies checked, with the rest unexplained. The sample has 73,000 or so clones on record, approximately 84% of them singletons. The leading ten clones occupy about 4.3% of the sample. Material: peripheral blood. The source of these receptors is a woman aged 55 to 70 with acute or convalescent COVID-19.

V usage is TRBV18 and J usage is TRBJ2-1, with 7 bases fitting TRBD1. This CDR3 spans 15 amino acids. After removal of 3 bases from V and 1 base from J, the junction contained 3 bases not matched to a gene. Germline V gene data show CDR1 as KGHSH and CDR2 as LQKENI. The CDR3 here is CASSPTGVSYNEQFF. In DNA, the CDR3 is TGTGCCAGCTCACCCACAGGGGTATCCTACAATGAGCAGTTCTTC.

This chain connects TRBV4-2 to TRBJ2-5, with TRBD2 as a possible D gene (7 bases). The CDR3 runs to 17 residues. Germline values: CDR1 LGHNA, CDR2 YNFKEQ. The V end lost 0 bases, the J end lost 4 bases, and 18 bases lay between the germline ends. The CDR3 here is CASSQDGGGGALETQYF. The CDR3, as DNA: TGTGCCAGCAGCCAAGATGGCGGTGGGGGGGCCCTAGAGACCCAGTACTTC.

This chain joins TRBV6-6 and TRBJ1-1; D remains unclear. V shed 6 bases and J shed 6 bases, with 8 bases lying between them. The CDR3 is 11 residues long. Looked up from germline, CDR1 is MNHNY and CDR2 is SVGAGI (reference sequence). The CDR3: CASRVGAEAFF. The CDR3 nucleotides are TGTGCCAGCAGGGTGGGCGCTGAAGCTTTCTTT.

The chain uses TRBV18 and TRBJ1-6, with D uncertain. The germline V gene encodes CDR1 KGHSH and CDR2 LQKENI. CDR3 size: 13 residues. V lost 3 bases and J 7 bases, leaving 7 bases between the germline ends. CDR3 in DNA: TGTGCCAGCTCACCGTCGGTAAATTCACCCCTCCACTTT. It is translated as CASSPSVNSPLHF.

The chain combines TRBV3-1 (or the pseudogene TRBV3-2) with TRBJ1-2; 7 bases match TRBD1. V gave up 4 bases and J gave up 8 bases; unmatched junction bases: 10. The CDR3 consists of 14 residues. Germline CDR1 LGHDT, CDR2 YNNKEL (reference sequence). In nucleotides, the CDR3 is TGTGCCAGCAGCCGAGGCGCAGGGGGACTCGGCTACACCTTC. Translating gives CASSRGAGGLGYTF.

This sequence joins TRBV5-6 and TRBJ1-3; 9 nucleotides match TRBD1. The germline V gene encodes CDR1 SGHDT and CDR2 YYEEEE. The J segment lost 4 bases and the V segment lost 2 bases, leaving 4 bases of the junction unmatched. The CDR3 loop spans 15 amino acids. The CDR3 reads CASSFGTGTGNTIYF. For the CDR3, the DNA is TGTGCCAGCAGCTTCGGGACAGGGACAGGAAACACCATATATTTT. The variable domain in full, completed from reference TRBV5-6 and TRBJ1-3, reads DAGVTQSPTHLIKTRGQQVTLRCSPKSGHDTVSWYQQALGQGPQFIFQYYEEEERQRGNFPDRFSGHQFPNYSSELNVNALLLGDSALYLCASSFGTGTGNTIYFGEGSWLTVV.

V and J are TRBV9 and TRBJ2-1; 10 bases map to TRBD2. Per germline, CDR1 SGDLS and CDR2 YYNGEE. The CDR3 runs to 15 residues. The junction had 6 bases not matched to a gene; V was cut back by 3 bases and J by 6 bases. The CDR3 bases are TGTGCCAGCAGCGATGAGAAGCGGGGGGGCAATGAGCAGTTCTTC. Translating it yields CASSDEKRGGNEQFF.